What follows is one T cell receptor beta chain and its context. This clone showed up just a few times. What this receptor recognizes is not known. Base qualities are not at hand, and no much larger clone is one base apart. Using the deep immunoSEQ assay, multiplex PCR amplified TCR CDR3 regions from genomic DNA. For each cell subset, the extracted genomic DNA was distributed evenly across all wells of several immunoSEQ 96-well plates, and each plate served as one replicate. For sorted subsets, each replicate PCR was loaded with about 0.2 ug genomic DNA, equivalent to some 31,000 T cell genomes. The purified libraries were quantified using a Qubit 3.0 fluorometer, sized with a Bioanalyzer 2100, and then quantified again using the KAPA Library Quantification kit. A separate single-read 150-cycle Illumina NextSeq 550 flow cell was used to sequence each immunoSEQ 96-well plate. On the study's bioinformatics: Because only junctional sequences without quality scores were contained in the immunoSEQ output, filtering matching that applied to full-length reads could not be performed. Sequences were annotated with PyIR, a Python wrapper for IgBLAST v1.9, and V/J genes and CDR3 were assigned using IMGT germline references. Any read was removed if the V/J assignment was weak (E-value above 1e-6), the CDR3 was missing, or the read contained stop codons, out-of-frame junctions, or ambiguous translated residues. V3J clonotypes were defined as sequences sharing the same inferred V gene, J gene, and CDR3 amino acid sequence. The percentage overlap between two repertoires was calculated by dividing the number of shared unique clonotypes by the size of the smaller repertoire. RTK rarefaction, the Chao1 estimator, and Recon v2.1 estimates of unobserved clonotypes were used to assess repertoire richness. For all TCRbeta clonotypes obtained by the gDNA method from four donors, generation probabilities were computed with OLGA. TCRdb holds this immuneACCESS table with in-frame rearrangements only. Some clones are missing; in checked studies, unresolved V genes explain under half, and the rest has no known cause. The V and J calls and clone size come from that table; D and trimming were worked out from the DNA. The sample includes a few million clones, with more than 80% observed a single time. Of the sample, 0.13% to 0.15% is held by the ten largest clones.

Healthy HIV-negative adults with no recently reported acute infections or vaccinations were included as donors. Every donor was a Caucasian adult living in Nashville, Tennessee, USA. CD4+ T cells were enriched through magnetic negative selection, after which naive cells were positively selected on CD45RA and the remaining negative fraction served as the memory subset. After blood collection by leukapheresis, PBMCs were isolated using Ficoll-Histopaque density gradient centrifugation and then cryopreserved in the vapor phase of liquid nitrogen. Analytical flow cytometry was used to check the purity and quantity of each magnetically sorted T cell population. From each sorted fraction, genomic DNA was isolated and quantified by UV absorbance on a Nanodrop 2000c. These data come from a study of shared clonotypes between healthy human individuals (dated by TCRdb to about 2020). For context, the study as a whole: The cohort included a few men and a couple of women between 18 and 49 years of age. For each donor, CD4 naive and CD4 memory were each run on three plates, CD8 naive on two plates, and CD8 memory on one plate. Blood TCR repertoires of a handful of healthy adults were deeply sequenced to estimate repertoire size and the extent of clonotype sharing between individuals. To increase sequencing depth and limit assay-specific biases, TCR repertoire library preparation and sequencing were carried out by different laboratories using diverse techniques. Between about 0.85 and 9.5 billion PBMCs per donor were obtained by leukapheresis.

Including cysteine and phenylalanine, the CDR3 has 13 amino acids. Just the 39-base CDR3 DNA is kept, in frame starting at base 1. Based on the germline V gene, the CDR1 and CDR2 sequences are SNHLY and FYNNEI. V loses 6 bases of germline sequence and J loses 6 bases, and the interval between the two ends is 12 bases. Here is what the overall study found, with its caveats: Rarefaction of sorted-subset datasets indicated incomplete sequencing despite the large sequencing depth. Compared with non-shared clonotypes, the clonotypes found in all four sorted-subset donors had higher generation probabilities. Sampling was limited to blood, and TCR repertoires in tissue likely differ from TCR repertoires in blood. Because the study included a small number of donors, the genetic and exposure-history diversity represented was limited. Around 5.4% of naive CD4, roughly 3.5% of naive CD8, approximately 2% of memory CD4, and about 0.4% of memory CD8 clonotypes were shared across a handful of donors. Pairwise subsampling indicated that sequencing depth was expected to affect the degree of clonotype sharing among donors. Estimated clonotype richness was generally larger for naive than for memory subsets.

The receptor comes from a man aged 18 to 35 in good health. The chain is encoded by TRBV2 joined to TRBJ1-5; the D gene is not confidently resolved. Sequenced input: naive CD4+ T cells sorted from blood. The sample's cell subset or site, from its label and the paper: CD45RA+ positively selected. CDR3 region: CASRERLGQPQHF. At the DNA level, the sequence is TGTGCCAGCAGGGAGAGATTGGGTCAGCCCCAGCATTTT.